Each of the 23 T cell receptor beta chains below was sequenced from the same sample in a study of a mutant IDH1 vaccine in newly diagnosed glioma. Time point specified: week 35, safety follow-up. Every vaccination contained 300 ug of the mutant IDH1 20-mer peptide and was paired with topical imiquimod. Profiled with immunoSEQ multiplex PCR; TCRdb holds only in-frame clones, not every one. The sample comprises some 70,000 clones, about four fifths of which are singletons, and 10% to 15% rests with the top ten. Their specific antigens are unknown. Sequencing was performed on PBMCs, taken from a glioma patient whose treatment included an IDH1 peptide vaccine. These receptors all stem from a man younger than 30 with glioma.

The chain uses TRBV19 and TRBJ1-5; 7 nucleotides align to TRBD1. CDR3 length: 17 amino acids. V gave up 7 bases and J gave up 0 bases; unmatched junction bases: 12. The germline CDR1 and CDR2 sequences are LNHDA and SQIVND (reference sequence). The CDR3 here is CASTSSTGTYSNQPQHF. The CDR3 DNA reads TGTGCCAGTACCTCCTCGACAGGGACCTATAGCAATCAGCCCCAGCATTTT.

This sequence joins TRBV5-5 and TRBJ2-5; D tentatively reads TRBD1 or TRBD2 (6 bases each). V lost 0 bases and J lost 5, with 11 bases in between. The CDR3 runs to 14 residues. Germline V gene lookup returns CDR1 SGHKS and CDR2 YYEKEE (reference sequence). Written as DNA, the CDR3 is TGTGCCAGCAGCTTGGAATGGGGGGCGGAGACCCAGTACTTC. It yields the protein CASSLEWGAETQYF.

V and J are TRBV30 and TRBJ1-1; D may be TRBD1 (5 bases). CDR3 length: 13 amino acids. V was cut by 0 bases and J by 2 bases, with 7 bases left in between. Germline-derived CDR1 and CDR2 are GTSNPN and SVGIG (reference sequence). CDR3 region: CAWSVQGNTEAFF. As DNA, the CDR3 is TGTGCCTGGAGTGTTCAGGGTAACACTGAAGCTTTCTTT.

The chain recombines TRBV18 with TRBJ1-5; 9 nucleotides line up with TRBD1. The CDR3 has 14 residues. V gave up 3 bases and J gave up 7 bases; unmatched junction bases: 4. CDR1 is KGHSH and CDR2 is LQKENI in the germline V gene. The CDR3 DNA reads as TGTGCCAGCTCACCGGACAGGGGTAACCAGCCCCAGCATTTT. This translates into CASSPDRGNQPQHF.

This clone was detected only once. This rearrangement joins TRBV5-1 to TRBJ2-7, with TRBD1 as a possible D gene (6 bases). CDR1 SGHRS and CDR2 YFSETQ come from the germline V gene. The germline V and J ends were trimmed by 2 bases and 2 bases, with 11 bases remaining between them. This CDR3 is built from 14 residues. Here the CDR3 DNA reads TGCGCCAGCAGCTTAGACAGGATTACCTACGAGCAGTACTTC. It encodes CASSLDRITYEQYF.

This clone has only a few counts. This sequence joins TRBV5-1 and TRBJ2-7, with D tentatively TRBD1 (6 bases). The CDR3 loop spans 13 amino acids. V shed 4 bases and J shed 7 bases, with 15 bases lying between them. Germline lookup yields CDR1 SGHRS and CDR2 YFSETQ. CDR3 in DNA: TGCGCCAGCAGCGGGGGCCGGTTTGGGGAGCAGTACTTC. Amino acids: CASSGGRFGEQYF.

Here the CDR3 DNA reads TGCGCCAGCAGCCCCGGTGGGACTGAAGCTTTCTTT. As protein: CASSPGGTEAFF. The chain uses TRBV5-1 and TRBJ1-1; D call uncertain. There are 12 residues in the CDR3. In germline, CDR1 is SGHRS, CDR2 YFSETQ. V was pared by 4 bases and J by 5 bases, with 9 bases between.

This sequence joins TRBV7-2 and TRBJ1-2; 8 bases match TRBD1. This CDR3 is 14 amino acids long. Germline trimming cut 0 bases from V and 8 bases from J; bases unmatched to any gene: 5. The germline V gene encodes CDR1 SGHTA and CDR2 FQGNSA. The CDR3 DNA is TGTGCCAGCAGCTTAGCCAGGACAGGGAGAGGCTACACCTTC. As protein: CASSLARTGRGYTF.

This clone was seen more than once but under ten times. V gene TRBV29-1 combines with J gene TRBJ1-5; D perhaps matches TRBD1 (5 bases). V was trimmed by 3 bases and J by 2 bases, leaving 8 bases between them. This CDR3 region has 13 residues. Germline V gene sequence: CDR1 SQVTM, CDR2 ANQGSEA. CDR3 loop: CSVETVGNQPQHF. The CDR3 DNA reads TGCAGCGTTGAGACAGTTGGCAATCAGCCCCAGCATTTT.

V and J are TRBV7-9 and TRBJ2-3, with 13 bases lining up with TRBD2. Germline V gene lookup returns CDR1 SEHNR and CDR2 FQNEAQ (reference sequence). J gave up 2 bases and V 0 bases, and 8 bases lay outside the gene matches. The CDR3 extends over 19 amino acids. The CDR3 loop is CASSLAQGGLAGDTDTQYF. As DNA, the CDR3 is TGTGCCAGCAGCTTAGCCCAAGGCGGACTAGCGGGAGACACAGATACGCAGTATTTT.

V and J are TRBV2 and TRBJ2-1; 12 bases fit TRBD2. V shed 1 base, J shed 8 bases, and the junction held 6 bases outside the gene matches. This CDR3 is built from 16 residues. CDR1 and CDR2 (germline): SNHLY, FYNNEI. CDR3 in DNA: TGTGCCAGCAGTGAAGAGCTAGCGGGGGGGCGGGATGAGCAGTTCTTC. This sequence encodes CASSEELAGGRDEQFF.

V is TRBV7-9 and J is TRBJ2-1; D remains ambiguous. V lost 1 base and J lost 5, with 9 bases in between. The CDR3 contains 14 residues. Germline CDR1 SEHNR, CDR2 FQNEAQ (reference sequence). CDR3 protein: CASSLDSAHNEQFF. The CDR3 nucleotides read TGTGCCAGCAGCTTAGATTCGGCCCACAATGAGCAGTTCTTC.

Only a few counts were recorded for this clone. V and J are TRBV30 and TRBJ1-1, with 7 bases identical to TRBD1. V shed 1 base, J shed 5 bases, and the junction held 16 bases outside the gene matches. Germline CDR1 is GTSNPN and CDR2 is SVGIG (reference sequence). The CDR3 spans 17 residues. The CDR3: CAWSALQGSSSETEAFF. The CDR3 DNA reads TGTGCCTGGAGTGCGTTACAGGGGTCCTCCTCCGAAACTGAAGCTTTCTTT.

The gene calls are TRBV4-2 and TRBJ1-2; D is ambiguous. The V end lost 1 base, the J end lost 8 bases, and 14 bases lay between the germline ends. The germline V gene has CDR1 LGHNA and CDR2 YNFKEQ. The CDR3 covers 14 residues. The CDR3 is CASSQGGGPEGYTF. The CDR3 DNA sequence: TGTGCCAGCAGCCAAGGTGGAGGACCGGAGGGCTACACCTTC.

This clone has a handful of counts. The CDR3 spells CASSLTRGFSNQPQHF. As DNA, the CDR3 is TGTGCCAGCAGCTTAACCAGGGGGTTTAGCAATCAGCCCCAGCATTTT. The chain combines TRBV11-2 with TRBJ1-5, with 7 nucleotides matching TRBD1. J lost 0 bases, V lost 2 bases, and 4 bases had no gene match. CDR3 length: 16 amino acids. Germline V gene lookup returns CDR1 SGHAT and CDR2 FQNNGV.

In its sample, this clone was seen once. This chain joins TRBV6-6 and TRBJ2-7, with D perhaps TRBD1 (6 bases). Between the trimmed V and J ends, which lost 2 bases and 4 bases, there was a span of 15 bases. Germline V CDR1 and CDR2: MNHNY, SVGAGI (reference sequence). This CDR3 is 15 amino acids long. CDR3 sequence reads: CASSYVPGESYEQYF. The CDR3 DNA is TGTGCCAGCAGTTACGTGCCAGGGGAGTCGTACGAGCAGTACTTC.

The chain employs TRBV5-1 and TRBJ2-1, with 11 bases that match TRBD2. V lost 4 bases to trimming and J lost 9 bases; unmatched junction nucleotides: 6. Germline V gene data show CDR1 as SGHRS and CDR2 as YFSETQ. CDR3 size: 14 residues. The CDR3, as DNA: TGCGCCAGCAGCACCCCTAGCGGGGGGACTGAGCAGTTCTTC. Translating it yields CASSTPSGGTEQFF.

The CDR3 DNA is TGTGCCAGTAGTATGACCGGGACAGGGGCCTACGAGCAGTACTTC. Encoded protein: CASSMTGTGAYEQYF. The rearrangement uses TRBV19 and TRBJ2-7, with TRBD1 matching over 10 bases. This CDR3 comprises 15 residues. V dropped 3 bases and J dropped 2; count of bases not matched to a gene: 4. CDR1 is LNHDA and CDR2 is SQIVND in the germline V gene (reference sequence).

This chain uses TRBV30 with TRBJ1-1, with D unclear. Trimming pared 3 bases from V and 2 bases from J, leaving 4 bases between. The CDR3 is 11 residues long. The V gene's germline CDR1 is GTSNPN and CDR2 SVGIG (reference sequence). The CDR3 region has the DNA TGTGCCTGGAGCTTTAACACTGAAGCTTTCTTT. Translation: CAWSFNTEAFF.

The DNA of the CDR3 is TGTGCCAGCAGTTTGTGGGCCGGGACAGGGTTCGGCTACACCTTC. Protein: CASSLWAGTGFGYTF. This rearrangement joins TRBV27 to TRBJ1-2, with 9 bases identical to TRBD1. CDR1 is MNHEY, CDR2 SMNVEV, per germline (reference sequence). This CDR3 region has 15 residues. The ends lost 3 bases at V and 8 bases at J; junction bases unmatched: 10.

The gene calls are TRBV4-1 and TRBJ2-1; a weak D match, TRBD1 (6 bases). The CDR3 runs 15 residues. In germline, CDR1 is MGHRA, CDR2 YSYEKL. The V gene lost 1 base and the J gene lost 2 bases, with 9 bases spanning the gap. CDR3 region: CASSQGAGAYNEQFF. The CDR3, as DNA: TGCGCCAGCAGCCAAGGTGCAGGGGCCTACAATGAGCAGTTCTTC.

As concerns this clone: One junction end disagrees with the germline gene, perhaps due to a read error. This rearrangement joins TRBV10-3 to TRBJ2-5; TRBD2 agrees at 9 bases. Germline assignment: CDR1 ENHRY and CDR2 SYGVKD. The CDR3 has 18 amino acids. The CDR3 spells CAISESIGGGAWQETQYF. CDR3 nucleotides: TGTGCCATCAGCGAGTCCATCGGCGGGGGGGCGTGGCAAGAGACCCAGTACTTC.

The chain couples TRBV7-9 to TRBJ2-7; D assignment may be TRBD1 or TRBD2 (5 bases each). Germline V lookup: CDR1 SEHNR, CDR2 FQNEAQ (reference sequence). V lost 2 bases and J 3 bases, leaving 14 bases between the germline ends. The CDR3 is 15 amino acids. The CDR3 DNA follows: TGTGCCAGCAGCTTACTACTCCGGGACGGCTACGAGCAGTACTTC. This encodes CASSLLLRDGYEQYF.